The 22 T cell receptor beta chains below all came from one sample that was sequenced in a study of T cell responses to AZD1222 COVID-19 vaccine. Sequencing was performed with immunoSEQ multiplex PCR; in TCRdb, only in-frame clones are kept and a portion is missing. The repertoire holds around 100,000 clones, with more than 75% as singletons. This specimen consisted of peripheral blood, obtained 28 days after the second dose of the MenACWY control vaccine. The receptors originated from an adult who received the MenACWY meningococcal vaccine as a control.

This clone has a single count. The chain couples TRBV10-3 to TRBJ1-1; TRBD1 matches 8 bases. V shed 5 bases and J 4 bases; nucleotides not matched to a gene: 6. The CDR3 is made up of 14 amino acids. CDR1 is ENHRY, CDR2 SYGVKD, per germline. The CDR3 sequence: CAISSGGAGTEAFF. The CDR3 nucleotides are TGTGCCATCAGTTCAGGGGGCGCGGGCACTGAAGCTTTCTTT.

This rearrangement joins TRBV7-9 to TRBJ2-2; 8 nucleotides agree with TRBD1. CDR3 length: 14 amino acids. V trimming: 6 bases; J trimming: 4 bases; junction bases outside the gene matches: 4. Germline loops: CDR1 SEHNR, CDR2 FQNEAQ (reference sequence). CDR3 loop: CASRPTGGTGELFF. The CDR3 DNA sequence: TGTGCCAGCAGACCCACAGGGGGCACCGGGGAGCTGTTTTTT.

V is TRBV4-1 and J is TRBJ2-2, with unresolved D. Germline V lookup: CDR1 MGHRA, CDR2 YSYEKL. Trimming removed 0 bases from V and 4 bases from J, with 9 bases in between. The CDR3 is made up of 15 amino acids. The CDR3 sequence is CASSQDHGTTGELFF. DNA for the CDR3: TGCGCCAGCAGCCAAGATCACGGTACCACCGGGGAGCTGTTTTTT.

This clone was observed a handful of times. The rearrangement joins TRBV29-1 to TRBJ1-2; 12 bases are shared with TRBD1. The germline gives CDR1 SQVTM, CDR2 ANQGSEA. The ends lost 8 bases at V and 0 bases at J; junction bases unmatched: 13. There are 17 residues in the CDR3. The CDR3 spells CSFAEGQGASSNYGYTF. The CDR3 nucleotides read TGCAGCTTCGCTGAGGGACAGGGGGCTAGCTCTAACTATGGCTACACCTTC.

Written as DNA, the CDR3 is TGTGCCAGCAGCTGGCGGGCGGGGGCCCCCGGGGTCGCAGATACGCAGTATTTT. It codes for CASSWRAGAPGVADTQYF. The chain carries TRBV7-2 and TRBJ2-3; tentatively, D is TRBD2 (7 bases). This CDR3 has 18 amino acids. Trimming pared 4 bases from V and 4 bases from J, leaving 24 bases between. Germline CDR1 and CDR2: SGHTA and FQGNSA.

V and J are TRBV7-9 and TRBJ1-1; tentatively, D is TRBD1 (5 bases). CDR3 length: 15 amino acids. From germline, CDR1 is SEHNR and CDR2 FQNEAQ (reference sequence). Trimming took 1 base from V and 4 from J, leaving 13 bases between them. CDR3 coding DNA: TGTGCCAGCAGCTTAGGAGTGGGGGGGAGCACTGAAGCTTTCTTT. Translating gives CASSLGVGGSTEAFF.

This clone appeared a few times. The chain employs TRBV6-5 and TRBJ1-6; no reliable D call. The CDR3 runs to 15 residues. Germline V gives CDR1 MNHEY, CDR2 SVGAGI. Trimming removed 2 bases from V and 7 bases from J, with 12 bases in between. The CDR3 loop is CASSYGRRANSPLHF. Here the CDR3 DNA reads TGTGCCAGCAGTTACGGAAGGAGGGCCAATTCACCCCTCCACTTT.

The CDR3: CASSFGGSGTEAFF. The CDR3 DNA sequence: TGTGCCAGCAGTTTCGGGGGTTCGGGCACTGAAGCTTTCTTT. The V and J genes are TRBV27 and TRBJ1-1, with D perhaps matching TRBD1 (5 bases). This CDR3 is built from 14 residues. Germline lookup yields CDR1 MNHEY and CDR2 SMNVEV (reference sequence). Trimming took 3 bases from V and 4 from J, leaving 12 bases between them.

The genes are TRBV7-2 and TRBJ2-3, with TRBD2 matching over 8 bases. The CDR3 has 15 residues. Germline CDR1 is SGHTA and CDR2 is FQGNSA. After removal of 6 bases from V and 0 bases from J, the junction contained 5 bases not matched to a gene. CDR3 protein: CASSLAGISTDTQYF. CDR3 DNA sequence: TGTGCCAGCAGTCTAGCGGGCATCAGCACAGATACGCAGTATTTT.

This chain connects TRBV7-9 to TRBJ1-2; no reliable D call. Trimming left V 1 base short and J 1 base short, with 10 bases between. The CDR3 contains 15 residues. CDR1 is SEHNR, CDR2 FQNEAQ, per germline (reference sequence). CDR3 protein: CASSLEAGFNYGYTF. The CDR3 DNA is TGTGCCAGCAGCTTAGAGGCCGGATTTAACTATGGCTACACCTTC.

The V gene is TRBV6-1, the J gene TRBJ2-5, with 10 bases identical to TRBD2. Germline lookup yields CDR1 MNHNS and CDR2 SASEGT. J lost 4 bases, V lost 1 base, and 12 bases had no gene match. There are 18 residues in the CDR3. The DNA for the CDR3 is TGTGCCAGCAGTGAAGTGCCCCTAAGCGGGGGGGCTCGAGAGACCCAGTACTTC. This sequence encodes CASSEVPLSGGARETQYF.

The J gene is TRBJ1-6, the V gene TRBV7-8; D is possibly TRBD1 (5 bases). V gave up 1 base and J gave up 8 bases, with 12 bases separating them. In germline, CDR1 is SGHVS, CDR2 FQNEAQ. The CDR3 contains 15 residues. In DNA, the CDR3 is TGTGCCAGCAGCTTAGATCAGGGTCCTCATTCACCCCTCCACTTT. This encodes CASSLDQGPHSPLHF.

This clone showed up just a few times. The chain carries TRBV10-2 and TRBJ1-1; D is perhaps TRBD1 (5 bases). In germline, CDR1 is WSHSY, CDR2 SAAADI. V lost 4 bases to trimming and J lost 4 bases, with 13 bases between them. CDR3 size: 14 residues. The CDR3 DNA follows: TGCGCCAGCAGTGGGCAGGGCGACGGCACTGAAGCTTTCTTT. It translates to CASSGQGDGTEAFF.

The chain couples TRBV7-8 to TRBJ2-7; 7 bases match TRBD1. In germline, CDR1 is SGHVS, CDR2 FQNEAQ. This CDR3 has 14 residues. The V gene end was trimmed by 5 bases and the J gene end by 2 bases; junction bases not matched to a gene: 6. CDR3 sequence (DNA): TGTGCCAGCAGCCCGGGGACAGAGGCCTACGAGCAGTACTTC. Amino acid sequence: CASSPGTEAYEQYF.

This clone was counted a single time. V gene TRBV2 combines with J gene TRBJ1-6, with a possible D match to TRBD1 (6 bases). This CDR3 contains 14 residues. The germline CDR1 and CDR2 sequences are SNHLY and FYNNEI. Trimming pared 4 bases from V and 10 bases from J, leaving 14 bases between. Written as DNA, the CDR3 is TGTGCCAGCAGTGTGGAAAGGGGGAGGTCACCCCTCCACTTT. Its translation is CASSVERGRSPLHF.

The genes are TRBV2 and TRBJ1-2; D uncertain. The V end lost 1 base, the J end lost 7 bases, and 10 bases lay between the germline ends. CDR3 length: 13 amino acids. CDR1 is SNHLY and CDR2 is FYNNEI in the germline V gene. CDR3 nucleotides: TGTGCCAGCAGTGAAGAGGGTAGGGTTGGCTACACCTTC. Protein product: CASSEEGRVGYTF. The whole variable domain, filled in from reference TRBV2 and TRBJ1-2, reads EPEVTQTPSHQVTQMGQEVILRCVPISNHLYFYWYRQILGQKVEFLVSFYNNEISEKSEIFDDQFSVERPDGSNFTLKIRSTKLEDSAMYFCASSEEGRVGYTFGSGTRLTVV.

The chain employs TRBV6-5 and TRBJ2-3, with a weak D call TRBD1 (6 bases). Trimming removed 2 bases at V and 3 bases at J, with 6 bases between. Germline CDR1 MNHEY, CDR2 SVGAGI. The CDR3 is made up of 13 amino acids. The CDR3 here is CASSYDRTDTQYF. CDR3 DNA: TGTGCCAGCAGTTACGACAGGACAGATACGCAGTATTTT.

The chain combines TRBV18 with TRBJ2-1, with a possible D match to TRBD2 (5 bases). Trimming took off 6 bases at V and 7 bases at J, with 13 bases between the two ends. This CDR3 has 13 amino acids. Per the germline V gene, CDR1 is KGHSH and CDR2 is LQKENI. CDR3 bases: TGTGCCAGCTCTGCTATTGGCGGGAATGAGCAGTTCTTC. Encoded protein: CASSAIGGNEQFF.

This chain uses TRBV6-1 with TRBJ1-5; D may be TRBD1 (6 bases). The germline CDR1 and CDR2 sequences are MNHNS and SASEGT. Between the trimmed V and J ends, which lost 3 bases and 7 bases, there was a span of 7 bases. The CDR3 is 12 residues long. Here the CDR3 DNA reads TGTGCCAGCAGTGATGGGGGCCAGCCCCAGCATTTT. This translates into CASSDGGQPQHF.

V gene TRBV9 combines with J gene TRBJ2-5; D perhaps matches TRBD1 (6 bases). The length of the CDR3 is 14 residues. Trimming left V 4 bases short and J 3 bases short, with 13 bases between. Per the germline V gene, CDR1 is SGDLS and CDR2 is YYNGEE. This CDR3 reads CASSPGTSKETQYF. CDR3 coding DNA: TGTGCCAGCAGCCCCGGGACATCCAAAGAGACCCAGTACTTC.

As for this clone: Mismatch with germline at one junction end may stem from a read error. The chain uses TRBV6-5 and TRBJ1-2; a possible D gene is TRBD1 (6 bases). The CDR3 is 14 amino acids. Germline V gene sequence: CDR1 MNHEY, CDR2 SVGAGI. The CDR3 region is CATSWGGGGYGYTF. The CDR3 coding sequence is TGTGCCACCAGTTGGGGGGGCGGAGGCTATGGCTACACCTTC.

This chain links TRBV2 with TRBJ2-3; 8 nucleotides align to TRBD2. The J segment lost 5 bases and the V segment lost 5 bases, leaving 6 bases of the junction unmatched. The CDR3 sequence is 14 residues long. Germline CDR1 is SNHLY and CDR2 is FYNNEI. The CDR3 sequence is CASSQRGWGDTQYF. In DNA form, the CDR3 reads TGTGCCAGCAGTCAGCGGGGGTGGGGAGATACGCAGTATTTT. Drawing the rest from reference TRBV2 and TRBJ2-3, the complete variable domain is EPEVTQTPSHQVTQMGQEVILRCVPISNHLYFYWYRQILGQKVEFLVSFYNNEISEKSEIFDDQFSVERPDGSNFTLKIRSTKLEDSAMYFCASSQRGWGDTQYFGPGTRLTVL.